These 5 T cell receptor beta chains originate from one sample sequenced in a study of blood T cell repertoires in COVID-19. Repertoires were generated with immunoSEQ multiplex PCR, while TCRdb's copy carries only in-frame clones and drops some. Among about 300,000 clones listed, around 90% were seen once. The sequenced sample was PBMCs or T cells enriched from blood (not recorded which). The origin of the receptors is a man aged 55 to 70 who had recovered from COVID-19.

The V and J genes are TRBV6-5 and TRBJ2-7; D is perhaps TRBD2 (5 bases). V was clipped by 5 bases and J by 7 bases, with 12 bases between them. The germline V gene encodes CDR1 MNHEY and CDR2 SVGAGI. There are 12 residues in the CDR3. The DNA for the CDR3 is TGTGCCAGCAGTCCGAGCGGTGGGGAGCAGTACTTC. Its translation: CASSPSGGEQYF.

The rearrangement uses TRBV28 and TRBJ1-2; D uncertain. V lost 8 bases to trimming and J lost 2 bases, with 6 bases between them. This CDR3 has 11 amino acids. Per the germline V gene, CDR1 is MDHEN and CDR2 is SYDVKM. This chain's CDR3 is CASEENYGYTF. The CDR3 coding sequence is TGTGCCAGCGAAGAGAACTATGGCTACACCTTC.

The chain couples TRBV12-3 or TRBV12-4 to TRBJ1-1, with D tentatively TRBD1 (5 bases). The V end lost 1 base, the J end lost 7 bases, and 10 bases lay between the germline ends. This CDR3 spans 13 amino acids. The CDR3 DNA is TGTGCCAGCAGTTTAGTTATGGGGGGTGAAGCTTTCTTT. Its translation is CASSLVMGGEAFF.

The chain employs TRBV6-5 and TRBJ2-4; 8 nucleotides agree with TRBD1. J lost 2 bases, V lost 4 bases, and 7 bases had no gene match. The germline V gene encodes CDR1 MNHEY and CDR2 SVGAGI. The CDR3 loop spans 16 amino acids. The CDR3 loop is CASSLSDRGTKNIQYF. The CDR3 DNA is TGTGCCAGCAGTTTGTCCGACAGGGGTACCAAAAACATTCAGTACTTC.

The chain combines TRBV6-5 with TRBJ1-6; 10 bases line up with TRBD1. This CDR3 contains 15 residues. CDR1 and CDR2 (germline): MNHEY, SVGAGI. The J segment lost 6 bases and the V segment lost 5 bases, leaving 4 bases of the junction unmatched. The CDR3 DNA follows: TGTGCCAGCAGTCCCCGGGACAGGGGTAATTCACCCCTCCACTTT. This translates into CASSPRDRGNSPLHF.